The clone carrying this T cell receptor (beta chain) has a handful of counts. This sample stems from a study of blood T cell repertoires in COVID-19. Overall study context: The study drew acute and convalescent COVID-19 samples from the United States, Italy and Spain.

Under the authors' procedure: Amplification from reference gene primers served as the basis for estimated nucleated cell counts. Clones were read by immunoSEQ multiplex PCR, and TCRdb kept only the in-frame ones, dropping some. V and J calls and clone size are copied from that table; D and trimming were computed from the DNA. In the table there are 150,000 to 200,000 clones, about 80% of which are singletons. Source material: peripheral blood. This sequence was found in a human donor with acute or convalescent COVID-19. The donor label of this sample is uncertain.

The CDR3 here is CASSARTGGYNEQFF. CDR3 in DNA: TGTGCCAGCAGCGCGCGGACAGGGGGTTACAATGAGCAGTTCTTC. The chain carries TRBV9 and TRBJ2-1; 10 nucleotides match TRBD1. This CDR3 region has 15 residues. The germline V gene encodes CDR1 SGDLS and CDR2 YYNGEE. J was trimmed by 4 bases and V by 3 bases; bases with no gene match: 4.